This T cell receptor beta chain is from a study of blood T cell repertoires in COVID-19. Overall study: Researchers got acute and convalescent COVID-19 samples from the United States, Italy and Spain. T cells, B-cell-depleted T cells, or PBMCs provided the cDNA or gDNA that served as material.

How the authors handled the data: Cell counts per sample came from amplifying reference gene primers. TCRdb's copy holds only in-frame clones and misses some; the assay was immunoSEQ multiplex PCR. V and J calls plus clone size are reproduced from that table; the DNA served to infer D and trimming. The sample gives roughly 93,000 clones, about nine tenths of which show up once; approximately 1% is in the top ten. Germline lookup yields CDR1 LNHNV and CDR2 YYDKDF (reference sequence). V was trimmed by 5 bases and J by 0 bases, leaving 8 bases between them. The CDR3 loop spans 15 amino acids. The genes are TRBV15 and TRBJ1-6; D gene ambiguous. The TCR sequence derives from a human donor in a cohort sampled during active COVID-19. Sequencing was carried out using peripheral blood. The CDR3 reads CATSEFASYNSPLHF. DNA for the CDR3: TGTGCCACCAGCGAGTTTGCCTCCTATAATTCACCCCTCCACTTT.